The 30 T cell receptor beta chains below were found in one sample sequenced in a study of shared clonotypes between healthy human individuals. Some clones are missing from TCRdb's copy, which holds only in-frame ones; the method was immunoSEQ multiplex PCR. This repertoire shows around 700,000 clones, 55% to 85% found once; its top ten account for around 1.7%. The sequenced sample consisted of memory CD4+ T cells sorted from blood. Subset reported: CD45RA-negative fraction. Receptors originate from a woman aged 25 to 39 in good health.

This chain connects TRBV7-6 to TRBJ2-1, with a tentative D call TRBD1 (6 bases). CDR3 length: 17 residues. Trimming stripped 5 bases from V and 0 bases from J, with 17 bases between. Germline CDR1 and CDR2: SGHVS and FNYEAQ. The CDR3: CASSVEAGETSYNEQFF. CDR3 DNA sequence: TGTGCCAGCAGCGTTGAAGCAGGGGAGACCTCCTACAATGAGCAGTTCTTC. The variable domain in full, completed from reference TRBV7-6 and TRBJ2-1, reads GAGVSQSPRYKVTKRGQDVALRCDPISGHVSLYWYRQALGQGPEFLTYFNYEAQQDKSGLPNDRFSAERPEGSISTLTIQRTEQRDSAMYRCASSVEAGETSYNEQFFGPGTRLTVL.

This clone showed up just a few times. DNA of the CDR3: TGTGCCAGCAGCTTACCAGGGTTGCAGCCCCAGCATTTT. This codes for CASSLPGLQPQHF. V gene TRBV7-8 combines with J gene TRBJ1-5; tentatively, D is TRBD1 (5 bases). The V and J ends lost 2 bases and 7 bases respectively, with 9 bases between them. CDR1 and CDR2 from the germline V gene are SGHVS and FQNEAQ. CDR3 size: 13 residues.

The chain links TRBV7-6 to TRBJ2-3; TRBD2 matches at 7 bases. The CDR3 length is 16 residues. CDR1 is SGHVS, CDR2 FNYEAQ, per germline. V dropped 1 base and J dropped 2; count of bases not matched to a gene: 6. CDR3 residues: CASSLGASGYTDTQYF. The CDR3 DNA reads as TGTGCCAGCAGCTTAGGGGCTAGCGGCTACACAGATACGCAGTATTTT.

The rearrangement uses TRBV6-5 and TRBJ2-2; either TRBD1 or TRBD2 may supply D (7 bases each). Looked up from germline, CDR1 is MNHEY and CDR2 is SVGAGI. The germline V and J ends were trimmed by 8 bases and 0 bases, with 13 bases remaining between them. There are 15 residues in the CDR3. The CDR3: CASLGGTANTGELFF. CDR3 nucleotides: TGTGCCAGCCTCGGGGGGACAGCGAACACCGGGGAGCTGTTTTTT.

This chain links TRBV11-2 with TRBJ2-7; tentatively, D is TRBD1 (6 bases). Trimming cost V 4 bases and J 5 bases, with 15 bases left between them. The CDR3 is 14 amino acids. The germline CDR1 and CDR2 sequences are SGHAT and FQNNGV. The CDR3 spells CASSSYLRGDEQYF. The DNA for the CDR3 is TGTGCCAGCAGCTCATACCTCAGGGGTGACGAGCAGTACTTC.

V gene TRBV7-2 combines with J gene TRBJ1-3; D ambiguous. Per the germline V gene, CDR1 is SGHTA and CDR2 is FQGNSA. V was cut by 4 bases and J by 0 bases, with 10 bases left in between. CDR3 length: 15 residues. The CDR3 nucleotides read TGTGCCAGCAGCTCCCATCGGAGCTCTGGAAACACCATATATTTT. Its translation is CASSSHRSSGNTIYF.

The chain uses TRBV2 and TRBJ1-3; no reliable D call. Germline V gives CDR1 SNHLY, CDR2 FYNNEI. V lost 7 bases and J lost 4, with 14 bases in between. The CDR3 runs to 14 residues. The CDR3 reads CASIPMVQGNTIYF. Here the CDR3 DNA reads TGTGCCAGCATCCCTATGGTACAGGGAAACACCATATATTTT.

This clone was seen a single time. The CDR3 coding sequence is TGTGCCAGCGCACCACAGCGGGACTCCTACGAGCAGTACTTC. This codes for CASAPQRDSYEQYF. The chain carries TRBV11-2 and TRBJ2-7, with 7 bases that match TRBD2. The CDR3 consists of 14 residues. Trimming cost V 8 bases and J 0 bases; bases outside gene matches: 7. CDR1 SGHAT and CDR2 FQNNGV come from the germline V gene.

The chain has TRBV5-1 and TRBJ2-3; D possibly corresponds to TRBD2 (6 bases). The ends were cut back, 7 bases at V and 4 bases at J, with 16 bases in the middle. Germline values: CDR1 SGHRS, CDR2 YFSETQ. This CDR3 contains 14 residues. For the CDR3, the DNA is TGCGCCAGCGGGCGGAGGGAGAGGGCAGATACGCAGTATTTT. Its translation is CASGRRERADTQYF.

Concerning this clone: In the same sample, other DNA sequences code for this CDR3. V usage is TRBV28 and J usage is TRBJ1-1; 8 nucleotides align to TRBD1. The trim removed 5 bases at V and 2 bases at J, leaving 4 bases unmatched. CDR1 and CDR2 from the germline V gene are MDHEN and SYDVKM. The CDR3 has 14 amino acids. The CDR3 region is CASSRTGPNTEAFF. CDR3 sequence (DNA): TGTGCCAGCAGTCGGACAGGGCCAAACACTGAAGCTTTCTTT.

The genes are TRBV5-6 and TRBJ1-5; 7 positions agree with TRBD1. Germline CDR1 SGHDT, CDR2 YYEEEE. V shed 4 bases, J shed 6 bases, and the junction held 7 bases outside the gene matches. The length of the CDR3 is 14 residues. CDR3 residues: CASSPTGMGQPQHF. The CDR3 DNA reads as TGTGCCAGCAGCCCGACAGGGATGGGTCAGCCCCAGCATTTT. The entire variable domain, with the rest obtained from reference TRBV5-6 and TRBJ1-5, is as follows: DAGVTQSPTHLIKTRGQQVTLRCSPKSGHDTVSWYQQALGQGPQFIFQYYEEEERQRGNFPDRFSGHQFPNYSSELNVNALLLGDSALYLCASSPTGMGQPQHFGDGTRLSIL.

The chain links TRBV7-9 to TRBJ2-2; the D gene is possibly TRBD1 (6 bases). This CDR3 is 15 amino acids long. Trimming left V 5 bases short and J 8 bases short, with 18 bases between. Germline CDR1 is SEHNR and CDR2 is FQNEAQ (reference sequence). CDR3 in DNA: TGTGCCAGCAGCCCACAAAGGGGGACCATGGGGGAGCTGTTTTTT. It is translated as CASSPQRGTMGELFF.

The chain combines TRBV7-9 with TRBJ2-3; D is perhaps TRBD2 (5 bases). Germline loops: CDR1 SEHNR, CDR2 FQNEAQ (reference sequence). The V and J ends lost 5 bases and 1 base respectively, with 19 bases between them. The CDR3 has 17 residues. For the CDR3, the DNA is TGTGCCAGCAGCAGGATGCCGACCAGCGGCGGCACAGATACGCAGTATTTT. Its protein is CASSRMPTSGGTDTQYF.

This clone was detected a few times. The sample has other DNA sequences that encode this CDR3 too. The chain combines TRBV14 with TRBJ2-1, with TRBD2 matching 10 bases. V shed 3 bases and J 4 bases; nucleotides not matched to a gene: 3. The CDR3 covers 15 residues. Germline loops: CDR1 SGHDN, CDR2 FVKESK. DNA of the CDR3: TGTGCCAGCAGCCAGGCTAGCGGGGGTTACAATGAGCAGTTCTTC. Translating gives CASSQASGGYNEQFF. The whole variable domain, remainder taken from reference TRBV14 and TRBJ2-1, is EAGVTQFPSHSVIEKGQTVTLRCDPISGHDNLYWYRRVMGKEIKFLLHFVKESKQDESGMPNNRFLAERTGGTYSTLKVQPAELEDSGVYFCASSQASGGYNEQFFGPGTRLTVL.

The gene calls are TRBV28 and TRBJ2-6; the match to TRBD1 covers 10 bases. The CDR3 loop spans 21 amino acids. V shed 5 bases, J shed 1 base, and the junction held 17 bases outside the gene matches. Germline CDR1 MDHEN, CDR2 SYDVKM. Here the CDR3 DNA reads TGTGCCAGCAGTCAAGACAGTCTCGGGACAGGGGAGGGTTCTGGGGCCAACGTCCTGACTTTC. As protein: CASSQDSLGTGEGSGANVLTF. Full variable domain (outside the CDR3, taken from reference TRBV28 and TRBJ2-6): DVKVTQSSRYLVKRTGEKVFLECVQDMDHENMFWYRQDPGLGLRLIYFSYDVKMKEKGDIPEGYSVSREKKERFSLILESASTNQTSMYLCASSQDSLGTGEGSGANVLTFGAGSRLTVL.

This clone was seen only a few times. The chain combines TRBV11-2 with TRBJ2-2; D might be TRBD1 (6 bases). The ends were cut back, 5 bases at V and 0 bases at J, with 13 bases in the middle. CDR3 length: 16 residues. Germline V lookup: CDR1 SGHAT, CDR2 FQNNGV. The CDR3 protein is CASSRLGQTNTGELFF. The CDR3 DNA reads TGTGCCAGCAGCCGGCTCGGACAGACGAACACCGGGGAGCTGTTTTTT.

The genes are TRBV28 and TRBJ1-2; D may be TRBD1 (6 bases). This CDR3 is 14 amino acids long. V lost 5 bases to trimming and J lost 4 bases, with 14 bases between them. CDR1 and CDR2 (germline): MDHEN, SYDVKM. Written as DNA, the CDR3 is TGTGCCAGCAGTCCGGGGGGCAGGAGCTATGGCTACACCTTC. Residues: CASSPGGRSYGYTF.

This sequence joins TRBV7-2 and TRBJ2-2, with no clear D. V lost 1 base and J 6 bases, leaving 6 bases between the germline ends. CDR3 length: 13 amino acids. Germline assignment: CDR1 SGHTA and CDR2 FQGNSA. CDR3 nucleotide sequence: TGTGCCAGCAGCTTAGTAGTACCCGGGGAGCTGTTTTTT. Translated: CASSLVVPGELFF.

In its sample, this clone was seen many times. V usage is TRBV7-8 and J usage is TRBJ2-2; 10 bases are a match to TRBD2. CDR1 is SGHVS and CDR2 is FQNEAQ in the germline V gene. V lost 4 bases and J lost 6; bases outside the gene matches: 11. This CDR3 is built from 17 residues. The CDR3, as DNA: TGTGCCAGCAGCTCCTCGGTGGTAGCGGGAGGCTCCGGGGAGCTGTTTTTT. Translated, it gives CASSSSVVAGGSGELFF.

CDR3: CASSYIDTSNTIYF. CDR3 bases: TGTGCCAGCAGTTACATAGACACCTCAAACACCATATATTTT. The chain links TRBV6-6 to TRBJ1-3; no reliable D call. CDR1 MNHNY and CDR2 SVGAGI come from the germline V gene (reference sequence). With 2 bases removed from V and 6 bases from J, the gap between germline ends came to 11 bases. The CDR3 totals 14 residues.

The chain joins TRBV29-1 to TRBJ2-1, with D perhaps matching TRBD2 (6 bases). In germline, CDR1 is SQVTM, CDR2 ANQGSEA. Trimming shortened V by 3 bases and J by 8 bases, and 17 bases separated the two germline ends. This CDR3 is built from 14 residues. As DNA, the CDR3 is TGCAGCGTTGATCCTACTAGCTCCGGATATGAGCAGTTCTTC. It yields the protein CSVDPTSSGYEQFF.

This sequence joins TRBV27 and TRBJ2-7, with D perhaps being TRBD1 or TRBD2 (7 bases each). The CDR3 loop spans 14 amino acids. The ends were cut back, 6 bases at V and 0 bases at J, with 12 bases in the middle. Germline CDR1 is MNHEY and CDR2 is SMNVEV (reference sequence). As DNA, the CDR3 is TGTGCCAGCAGGACAGGGAGGGGCTCCTACGAGCAGTACTTC. The encoded protein is CASRTGRGSYEQYF.

V and J are TRBV7-9 and TRBJ1-1; TRBD1 matches 7 bases. Trimming cost V 5 bases and J 1 base; bases outside gene matches: 4. CDR3 length: 14 residues. Germline V lookup: CDR1 SEHNR, CDR2 FQNEAQ (reference sequence). In DNA form, the CDR3 reads TGTGCCAGCAGCCCGGGACAGAGGAACACTGAAGCTTTCTTT. Amino acid sequence: CASSPGQRNTEAFF. The complete variable domain, with remaining parts taken from reference TRBV7-9 and TRBJ1-1, reads DTGVSQNPRHKITKRGQNVTFRCDPISEHNRLYWYRQTLGQGPEFLTYFQNEAQLEKSRLLSDRFSAERPKGSFSTLEIQRTEQGDSAMYLCASSPGQRNTEAFFGQGTRLTVV.

The chain uses TRBV5-1 and TRBJ2-1; TRBD2 agrees at 13 bases. Germline CDR1 SGHRS, CDR2 YFSETQ. This CDR3 has 15 residues. With 5 bases clipped from V and 9 bases from J, the junction kept 8 bases outside the gene matches. The CDR3 DNA reads as TGCGCCAGCAGTCCACTAGCGGGAGGGCCGGGTGAGCAGTTCTTC. Amino acid sequence: CASSPLAGGPGEQFF.

This clone was counted between two and nine times. The rearrangement joins TRBV5-1 to TRBJ1-2; D call uncertain. There are 18 residues in the CDR3. V shed 4 bases and J shed 2 bases, with 24 bases lying between them. Germline V gene lookup returns CDR1 SGHRS and CDR2 YFSETQ. CDR3 DNA: TGCGCCAGCAGCCCAAGGGTGGGCAGCCAACTTTCAAACTATGGCTACACCTTC. The encoded protein is CASSPRVGSQLSNYGYTF.

This clone occurred a few times. This chain joins TRBV28 and TRBJ1-5; D might be TRBD1 (5 bases). V dropped 7 bases and J dropped 3 bases, with 16 bases sitting between them. The CDR3 has 15 residues. Germline V gene lookup returns CDR1 MDHEN and CDR2 SYDVKM. CDR3 sequence: CASTLGGGFNQPQHF. Written as DNA, the CDR3 is TGTGCCAGCACCCTTGGGGGTGGGTTCAATCAGCCCCAGCATTTT.

The chain joins TRBV6-1 to TRBJ2-2; TRBD2 matches 10 bases. V gave up 7 bases and J gave up 5 bases; unmatched junction bases: 7. This CDR3 has 15 amino acids. CDR1 MNHNS and CDR2 SASEGT come from the germline V gene. The CDR3 DNA reads as TGTGCCAGCAAACCGGGACTAGCGTTTACCGGGGAGCTGTTTTTT. The encoded protein is CASKPGLAFTGELFF.

This clone was counted once. This chain connects TRBV19 to TRBJ2-1, with TRBD1 matching over 7 bases. Germline CDR1 reads LNHDA; CDR2 reads SQIVND (reference sequence). The CDR3 sequence is 14 residues long. Trimming took 6 bases from V and 3 from J; bases not matched to a gene: 5. As DNA, the CDR3 is TGTGCCAGTAGCCGGGACAGCTACTACAATGAGCAGTTCTTC. It yields the protein CASSRDSYYNEQFF.

V gene TRBV2 combines with J gene TRBJ2-3, with TRBD2 matching over 12 bases. Trimming took 4 bases from V and 2 from J; bases not matched to a gene: 4. The CDR3 totals 16 residues. The germline gives CDR1 SNHLY, CDR2 FYNNEI. CDR3 sequence (DNA): TGTGCCAGCAGTGCTAGCGGGAGGGCCCCCACAGATACGCAGTATTTT. Translation: CASSASGRAPTDTQYF.

V is TRBV6-1 and J is TRBJ2-7; a weak D match, TRBD1 (6 bases). V lost 7 bases to trimming and J lost 5 bases, with 15 bases between them. The germline CDR1 and CDR2 sequences are MNHNS and SASEGT. The CDR3 sequence is 13 residues long. The CDR3 coding sequence is TGTGCCAGCACTTACAGGGAGTGGGACGAGCAGTACTTC. Translation gives CASTYREWDEQYF.